This T cell receptor beta chain was observed in a study of neurological immune-mediated disorders. The ends lost 2 bases at V and 6 bases at J; junction bases unmatched: 10. CDR1 and CDR2 from the germline V gene are SGHAT and FQNNGV. The CDR3 is 16 amino acids. This clonotype showed up many times. Template-switch 5'RACE cDNA synthesis added a 10-nucleotide unique molecular identifier. TCRdb re-called the 5' RACE reads through MiXCR, storing one row per CDR3 protein. The repertoire holds more than 30,000 distinct CDR3 sequences, with approximately 4% as singletons. The TCR comes from a middle-aged woman in good health. Material: CD4+ T cells from blood. The V call is TRBV11-2, the J call TRBJ2-1; 7 bases agree with TRBD2. CDR3 sequence (DNA): TGTGCCAGCAGCTTACGTTCCAGCGGGAATCGCAATGAGCAGTTCTTC. Protein sequence: CASSLRSSGNRNEQFF.